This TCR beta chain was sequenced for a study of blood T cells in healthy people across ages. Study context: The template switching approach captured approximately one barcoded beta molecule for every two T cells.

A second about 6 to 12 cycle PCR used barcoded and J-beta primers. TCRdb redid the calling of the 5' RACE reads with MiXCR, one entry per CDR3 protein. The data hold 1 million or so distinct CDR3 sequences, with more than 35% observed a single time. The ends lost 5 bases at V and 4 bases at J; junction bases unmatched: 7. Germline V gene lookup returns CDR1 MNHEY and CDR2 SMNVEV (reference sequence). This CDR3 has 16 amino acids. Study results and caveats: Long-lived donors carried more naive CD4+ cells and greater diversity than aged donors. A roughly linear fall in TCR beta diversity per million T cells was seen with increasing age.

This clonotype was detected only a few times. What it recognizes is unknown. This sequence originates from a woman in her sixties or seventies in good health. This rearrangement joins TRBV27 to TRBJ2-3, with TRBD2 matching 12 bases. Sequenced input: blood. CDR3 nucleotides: TGTGCCAGCAGTCCCCGACTAGCGGGAGTGGCAGATACGCAGTATTTT. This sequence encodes CASSPRLAGVADTQYF.